These 20 T cell receptor beta chains came from one sample sequenced in a study of blood T cell repertoires in COVID-19 (dated by TCRdb to the early 2020s). The library was generated by the immunoSEQ multiplex PCR assay. TCRdb took this table from immuneACCESS and kept in-frame rearrangements with V and J called. Such tables lack part of the clones; where checked against another copy, unresolved V genes explain under half of the gap, and the rest is unexplained. The sample table records 400,000 or so clones; around 90% of these occur just once. Around 0.92% of the sample comes from the top ten. The material sequenced was peripheral blood. These TCRs come from a man aged 18 to 35 with COVID-19, enrolled during active disease.

The V call is TRBV25-1, the J call TRBJ1-5; possibly TRBD1 for D (5 bases). CDR3 length: 13 residues. The germline V gene encodes CDR1 MGHDK and CDR2 SYGVNS. The V gene lost 4 bases and the J gene lost 1 base, with 5 bases spanning the gap. The CDR3 bases are TGTGCCAGCAGTGGGGGCAGCAATCAGCCCCAGCATTTT. This gives the protein CASSGGSNQPQHF.

The rearrangement links TRBV6-6 to TRBJ2-5; a possible D gene is TRBD2 (6 bases). Per the germline V gene, CDR1 is MNHNY and CDR2 is SVGAGI (reference sequence). This CDR3 spans 13 amino acids. V lost 5 bases to trimming and J lost 3 bases, with 10 bases between them. The CDR3 DNA reads as TGTGCCAGCAGTCGGGAGTACAAAGAGACCCAGTACTTC. It yields the protein CASSREYKETQYF.

The J gene is TRBJ2-1, the V gene TRBV19, with 9 bases matching TRBD2. Germline values: CDR1 LNHDA, CDR2 SQIVND (reference sequence). The length of the CDR3 is 14 residues. V gave up 5 bases and J gave up 6 bases; unmatched junction bases: 5. CDR3 residues: CASSLGLAPNEQFF. Here the CDR3 DNA reads TGTGCCAGTAGTTTGGGACTAGCCCCCAATGAGCAGTTCTTC.

V and J are TRBV21-1 and TRBJ2-7; TRBD2, the D gene given by the table, was not confirmed from the DNA. TRBV21-1 is an annotated pseudogene. The CDR3 sequence is 15 residues long. The CDR3 nucleotides read TGTGCCAGCAGGGGACTAGCGGGAGTTTGCCACGAGCAGTACTTC. Its translation is CASRGLAGVCHEQYF.

V and J are TRBV9 and TRBJ2-3; D might be TRBD2 (7 bases). The germline V gene has CDR1 SGDLS and CDR2 YYNGEE. Trimming cost V 7 bases and J 3 bases, with 12 bases left between them. This CDR3 is built from 13 residues. The DNA for the CDR3 is TGTGCCAGCTCCGGGGGGCTAACAGATACGCAGTATTTT. It translates to CASSGGLTDTQYF.

The V and J genes are TRBV7-3 and TRBJ2-5; 7 nucleotides align to TRBD2. V gave up 1 base and J gave up 5 bases; unmatched junction bases: 4. The length of the CDR3 is 14 residues. The germline gives CDR1 SGHTA, CDR2 FQGTGA. In DNA, the CDR3 is TGTGCCAGCAGCTTAATGGGCGGGAGTGAGACCCAGTACTTC. It codes for CASSLMGGSETQYF.

This sequence joins TRBV19 and TRBJ1-1, with D possibly matching TRBD1 (5 bases). This CDR3 is built from 12 residues. Trimming left V 5 bases short and J 11 bases short, with 15 bases between. Germline CDR1 is LNHDA and CDR2 is SQIVND (reference sequence). This CDR3 reads CASSWAVGAAFF. The CDR3 coding sequence is TGTGCCAGTAGTTGGGCCGTAGGGGCGGCTTTCTTT.

This chain connects TRBV12-3 or TRBV12-4 to TRBJ1-5; possible D gene TRBD1, 6 bases. With 4 bases removed from V and 7 bases from J, the gap between germline ends came to 11 bases. This CDR3 has 13 residues. The CDR3 is CASSSSGVQPQHF. CDR3 in DNA: TGTGCCAGCAGTTCCTCAGGGGTCCAGCCCCAGCATTTT.

The gene calls are TRBV12-5 and TRBJ2-1; D perhaps matches TRBD2 (6 bases). The germline V and J ends were trimmed by 6 bases and 4 bases, with 16 bases remaining between them. The CDR3 contains 15 residues. In germline, CDR1 is LGHNT, CDR2 FRNRAP. For the CDR3, the DNA is TGTGCTAGTGGAAAAGGCCGGGAGCAGTACAATGAGCAGTTCTTC. It yields the protein CASGKGREQYNEQFF.

J is TRBJ1-2 and V is TRBV10-3; D is unclear. The CDR3 extends over 14 amino acids. V was cut by 2 bases and J by 3 bases, with 10 bases left in between. The germline V gene encodes CDR1 ENHRY and CDR2 SYGVKD. The CDR3 DNA reads TGTGCCATCAGTGAGGTGGGGAGCGACTATGGCTACACCTTC. Amino acid sequence: CAISEVGSDYGYTF.

The chain couples TRBV19 to TRBJ1-2, with D tentatively TRBD1 (5 bases). The V end was cut by 6 bases, the J end by 4 bases, with 12 bases between. Per germline, CDR1 LNHDA and CDR2 SQIVND (reference sequence). This CDR3 contains 13 residues. The CDR3 is CASRSMGPYGYTF. Here the CDR3 DNA reads TGTGCCAGTAGAAGTATGGGGCCCTATGGCTACACCTTC.

The chain combines TRBV19 with TRBJ2-7; 13 positions agree with TRBD2. This CDR3 is built from 14 residues. V trimming: 6 bases; J trimming: 10 bases; junction bases outside the gene matches: 9. Germline V lookup: CDR1 LNHDA, CDR2 SQIVND (reference sequence). CDR3 amino acids: CASSPGLAGLGQYF. The CDR3 DNA is TGTGCCAGTAGCCCGGGACTAGCGGGATTAGGACAGTACTTC.

The chain is built from TRBV5-6 and TRBJ2-7; TRBD2 might be the D (5 bases). Trimming pared 4 bases from V and 2 bases from J, leaving 10 bases between. CDR1 is SGHDT and CDR2 is YYEEEE in the germline V gene. The CDR3 consists of 13 residues. CDR3 protein: CASSDGNAYEQYF. In nucleotides, the CDR3 is TGTGCCAGCAGCGACGGGAACGCCTACGAGCAGTACTTC.

This chain uses TRBV5-8 with TRBJ2-5, with TRBD1 identical over 9 bases. CDR1 is SGHTS and CDR2 is YDEGEE in the germline V gene. J was trimmed by 7 bases and V by 7 bases; bases with no gene match: 8. This CDR3 has 13 residues. CDR3 residues: CASLDRGRGTQYF. For the CDR3, the DNA is TGTGCCAGCCTGGACAGGGGAAGGGGGACCCAGTACTTC.

The chain uses TRBV2 and TRBJ2-7; D is undetermined. The V and J ends lost 7 bases and 0 bases respectively, with 13 bases between them. The CDR3 contains 14 residues. Germline lookup yields CDR1 SNHLY and CDR2 FYNNEI. As DNA, the CDR3 is TGTGCCAGCACGGTAGAATCCTTCTCCTACGAGCAGTACTTC. Translation: CASTVESFSYEQYF.

V usage is TRBV13 and J usage is TRBJ1-2; D is uncertain. The CDR3 loop spans 13 amino acids. Germline V lookup: CDR1 PRHDT, CDR2 FYEKMQ (reference sequence). V was shortened by 5 bases and J by 10 bases, with 17 bases between the two germline ends. The CDR3 loop is CASSARPAGDYTF. The CDR3 DNA reads as TGTGCCAGCAGCGCCCGCCCGGCGGGTGACTACACCTTC.

The chain combines TRBV5-1 with TRBJ2-7, with 8 bases lining up with TRBD1. The CDR3 consists of 14 residues. Germline V gene sequence: CDR1 SGHRS, CDR2 YFSETQ. Trimming at V came to 4 bases and at J to 7 bases, leaving 10 bases not matched to a gene. The CDR3 nucleotides are TGCGCCAGCAGCGCCCGGACAGGGTCCGGGGAGCAGTACTTC. It codes for CASSARTGSGEQYF.

The chain links TRBV7-3 to TRBJ2-3; 8 bases fit TRBD2. The germline gives CDR1 SGHTA, CDR2 FQGTGA. The length of the CDR3 is 15 residues. Losses at the gene ends were 5 bases for V and 2 bases for J; bases not matched to a gene: 6. The CDR3 coding sequence is TGTGCCAGCAGCCCGGGACTAGGGATCACAGATACGCAGTATTTT. Translating it yields CASSPGLGITDTQYF. The entire variable domain, with the rest obtained from reference TRBV7-3 and TRBJ2-3, is as follows: GAGVSQTPSNKVTEKGKYVELRCDPISGHTALYWYRQSLGQGPEFLIYFQGTGAADDSGLPNDRFFAVRPEGSVSTLKIQRTERGDSAVYLCASSPGLGITDTQYFGPGTRLTVL.

The chain combines TRBV4-1 with TRBJ2-3, with no clear D. This CDR3 spans 14 amino acids. Germline V CDR1 and CDR2: MGHRA, YSYEKL. Trimming pared 0 bases from V and 4 bases from J, leaving 8 bases between. The CDR3 DNA sequence: TGCGCCAGCAGCCAAGAGAACTCGGCAGATACGCAGTATTTT. Translation gives CASSQENSADTQYF.

The chain employs TRBV19 and TRBJ2-6; D not resolved. CDR3 length equals 14 residues. CDR1 is LNHDA, CDR2 SQIVND, per germline (reference sequence). Trimming took 3 bases from V and 0 from J, leaving 3 bases between them. CDR3 coding DNA: TGTGCCAGTAGTATTCTCTCTGGGGCCAACGTCCTGACTTTC. It encodes CASSILSGANVLTF.